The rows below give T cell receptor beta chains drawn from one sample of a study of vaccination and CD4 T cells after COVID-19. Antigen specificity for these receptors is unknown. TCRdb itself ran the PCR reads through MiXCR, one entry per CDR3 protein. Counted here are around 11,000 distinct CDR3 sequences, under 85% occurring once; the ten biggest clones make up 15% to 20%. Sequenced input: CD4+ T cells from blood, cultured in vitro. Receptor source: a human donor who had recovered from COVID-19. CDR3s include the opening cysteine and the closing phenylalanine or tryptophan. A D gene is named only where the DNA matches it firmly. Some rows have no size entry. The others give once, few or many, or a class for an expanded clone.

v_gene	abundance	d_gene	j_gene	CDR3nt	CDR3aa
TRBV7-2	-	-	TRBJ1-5	TGTACCAGCAGCTTAGCGAGGGACTACGGGCCCCAGCATTTT	CTSSLARDYGPQHF
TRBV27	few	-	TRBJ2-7	TGTGCCAGCAGCACCCGGGACGGTCATCGCGAGCAGTACTTC	CASSTRDGHREQYF
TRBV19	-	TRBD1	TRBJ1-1	TGTGCCAGTAGTATAGATCAGAGGGGGCGGACTGAAGCTTTCTTT	CASSIDQRGRTEAFF
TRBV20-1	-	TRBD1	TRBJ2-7	TGCAGTGCTCCAAGGGGGCGGAGCTCCTACGAGCAGTACTTC	CSAPRGRSSYEQYF
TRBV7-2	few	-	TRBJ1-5	TGTGCCAGCAGCCTCCGACAGGGCAATCAGCCCCAGCATTTT	CASSLRQGNQPQHF
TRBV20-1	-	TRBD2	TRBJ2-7	TGCAGTGCTCCCGGTAGACTAGCGGGGGGATCCTCCTACGAGCAGTACTTC	CSAPGRLAGGSSYEQYF
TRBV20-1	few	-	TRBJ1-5	TGCAGTGCTTGGACCCCGGACGGTAGGGGGCCCCAGCATTTT	CSAWTPDGRGPQHF
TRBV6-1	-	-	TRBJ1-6	TGTGCCAGCAGTACCAGGGATCCCGGGTCACCCCTCCACTTT	CASSTRDPGSPLHF
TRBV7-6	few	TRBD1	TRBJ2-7	TGTGCCAGCAGCCACGGGACAGCATACGAGCAGTACTTC	CASSHGTAYEQYF
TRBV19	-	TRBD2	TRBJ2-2	TGTGCCAGTAGTCTAAAGTGGGGACTAGCGAACACCGGGGAGCTGTTTTTT	CASSLKWGLANTGELFF
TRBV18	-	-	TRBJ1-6	TGTGCCAGCTCGCTAATAATCGGATCAAGCTCCTATAATTCACCCCTCCACTTT	CASSLIIGSSSYNSPLHF
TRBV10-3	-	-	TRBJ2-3	TGTGCCACCCTAGGGGGGGTGTTCGCAGATACGCAGTATTTT	CATLGGVFADTQYF
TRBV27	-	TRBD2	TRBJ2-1	TGTGCCAGCAGTCCGGTTGGTAGCGGGAGGCGAAGCTCCTACAATGAGCAGTTCTTC	CASSPVGSGRRSSYNEQFF
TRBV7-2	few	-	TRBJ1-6	TGTGCCAGCAGACCCGCACGAGGGTCTTATAATTCACCCCTCCACTTT	CASRPARGSYNSPLHF
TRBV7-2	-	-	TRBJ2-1	TGTGCCAGCAGCTCGGCGGGGCCGACGCAGTTCTTC	CASSSAGPTQFF
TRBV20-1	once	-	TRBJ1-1	TGCAGTGCTAGGTTTGGACGGTCGTGGGACACTGAAGCTTTCTTT	CSARFGRSWDTEAFF
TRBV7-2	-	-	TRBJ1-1	TGTGCCAGCACCAAATCATGGGGGGCCGGCACTGAAGCTTTCTTT	CASTKSWGAGTEAFF
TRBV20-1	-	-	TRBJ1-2	TGCAGTGCTAGGGGGATTGGCTACACCTTC	CSARGIGYTF
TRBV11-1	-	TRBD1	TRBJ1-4	TGTGCCAGCAGCGCCCGACAGGGGCCTGATGAAAAACTGTTTTTT	CASSARQGPDEKLFF
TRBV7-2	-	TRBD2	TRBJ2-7	TGTGCCAGCAGCTTAGTTGCGGGAGGGACCGAGCAGTACTTC	CASSLVAGGTEQYF
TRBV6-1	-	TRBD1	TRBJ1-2	TGTGCCAGCAGTCCAGGGGGCAGCTATGGCTACACCTTC	CASSPGGSYGYTF
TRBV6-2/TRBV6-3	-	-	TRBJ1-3	TGTGCCAGCACCGAATCTTTCTCTGGAAACACCATATATTTT	CASTESFSGNTIYF
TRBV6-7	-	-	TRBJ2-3	TGTGCCAGCAGTTACCTAACAGATACGCAGTATTTT	CASSYLTDTQYF
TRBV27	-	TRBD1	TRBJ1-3	TGTGCCAGCAGTACGGACAGGGGGAACACCATATATTTT	CASSTDRGNTIYF
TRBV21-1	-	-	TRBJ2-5	TGTGCCAGGACAGGGAGAGGAGAGACCCAGTACTTC	CARTGRGETQYF
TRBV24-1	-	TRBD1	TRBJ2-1	TGTGCCACCAGTGACCGCACCAGACAGGGGGTTCGCTCCTACAATGAGCAGTTCTTC	CATSDRTRQGVRSYNEQFF
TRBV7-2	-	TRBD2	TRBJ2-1	TGTGCCAGCAGCCCCTCGACTAGCGGGAGCTCCTACAATGAGCAGTTCTTC	CASSPSTSGSSYNEQFF
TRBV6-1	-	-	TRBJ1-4	TGTGCCAGCAGTGATCCGGGGCCTGTTGAAAAACTGTTTTTT	CASSDPGPVEKLFF
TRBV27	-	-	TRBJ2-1	TGTGCCAGCAGTTTAAGGGGGTTGTCGGGCAATGAGCAGTTCTTC	CASSLRGLSGNEQFF
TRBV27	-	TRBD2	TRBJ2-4	TGTGCCAGCAGTTTATTGGGAGCGGGAGAGGCCAAAAACATTCAGTACTTC	CASSLLGAGEAKNIQYF
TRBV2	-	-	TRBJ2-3	TGTGCCAGCCAGAGGACGCCCAGCCCAGATACGCAGTATTTT	CASQRTPSPDTQYF
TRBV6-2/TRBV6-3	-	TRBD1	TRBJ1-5	TGTGCCAGCAGTAGCCCACACAGGGGGTCAGGGAATCAGCCCCAGCATTTT	CASSSPHRGSGNQPQHF
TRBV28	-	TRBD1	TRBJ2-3	TGTGCCAGCAGGGGGACCGGGACAGGGTGGTCAGATACGCAGTATTTT	CASRGTGTGWSDTQYF
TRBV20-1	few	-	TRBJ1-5	TGCAGTGCTAGAGAACCATCCTATAGCAATCAGCCCCAGCATTTT	CSAREPSYSNQPQHF
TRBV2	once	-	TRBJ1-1	TGTGCCAGCAGTGAACAGGGGAAGGCTGAAGCTTTCTTT	CASSEQGKAEAFF
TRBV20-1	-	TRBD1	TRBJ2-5	TGCAGTGCTCTGGGACAGGGGTACGGGGAGACCCAGTACTTC	CSALGQGYGETQYF
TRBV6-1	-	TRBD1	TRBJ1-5	TGTGCCAGCAGCCCCCTGGACAGGATCAATCAGCCCCAGCATTTT	CASSPLDRINQPQHF
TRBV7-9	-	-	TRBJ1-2	TGTGCCAGCAGCTTAGCCACAGGGTCTTATGGCTACACCTTC	CASSLATGSYGYTF